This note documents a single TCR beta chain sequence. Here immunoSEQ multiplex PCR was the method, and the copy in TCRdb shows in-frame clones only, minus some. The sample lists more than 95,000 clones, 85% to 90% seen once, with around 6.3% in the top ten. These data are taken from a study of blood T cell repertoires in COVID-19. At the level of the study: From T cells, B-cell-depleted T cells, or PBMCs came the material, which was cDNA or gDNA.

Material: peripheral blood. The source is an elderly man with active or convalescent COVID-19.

This CDR3 is CASSQRTVDGELFF. CDR3 DNA sequence: TGTGCCAGCAGCCAAAGGACAGTCGACGGGGAGCTGTTTTTT. The chain has TRBV4-2 and TRBJ2-2; the D gene is possibly TRBD1 (6 bases). Germline CDR1 reads LGHNA; CDR2 reads YNFKEQ. Trimming took off 2 bases at V and 7 bases at J, with 11 bases between the two ends. The CDR3 contains 14 residues.